This TCR beta chain is from a study of T cells in tumors after PD-1 blockade. TCRdb's table, derived via immunoSEQ multiplex PCR, lists solely in-frame clones and lacks some. Among 50,000 or so clones listed, 60% to 80% were seen once. The sample consisted of PBMCs, taken before anti-PD-1 treatment. The clonotype originates from a human donor with basal cell carcinoma.

The CDR3 spells CASSLSPGITYNEQFF. The DNA of the CDR3 is TGTGCCAGCAGTTTATCGCCTGGTATCACCTACAATGAGCAGTTCTTC. The chain links TRBV27 to TRBJ2-1; D is unclear. The CDR3 loop spans 16 amino acids. V was cut by 0 bases and J by 2 bases, with 11 bases left in between. Germline assignment: CDR1 MNHEY and CDR2 SMNVEV (reference sequence).